This T cell receptor beta chain was captured in a study of blood T cells in healthy people across ages. This clonotype turned up a few times. Its antigen remains unknown. Next came a second PCR, run for about 7 to 12 cycles, which used a sample-barcoded 5' primer along with a J-beta primer mix. TCRdb used MiXCR to reprocess the 5' RACE reads, holding one entry per CDR3 protein. The table has roughly 680,000 distinct CDR3 sequences, roughly 50% seen once. Study observations and caveats: Lack of knowledge of donor CMV status possibly confounded expanded clonotype changes.

This TCR was recovered from a woman aged 55-69 years in good health. Sample: blood.

CDR3 protein: CSALDRAGNEQFF. In nucleotides, the CDR3 is TGCAGTGCGTTAGACAGGGCGGGAAATGAGCAGTTCTTC. The V gene is TRBV20-1, the J gene TRBJ2-1, with a weak D call TRBD1 (7 bases). The germline gives CDR1 DFQATT, CDR2 SNEGSKA (reference sequence). CDR3 length: 13 amino acids. The V end was cut by 6 bases, the J end by 7 bases, with 16 bases between.